Listed below are T cell receptor beta chains from one sample, sequenced in a study of blood T cells in healthy people across ages. MiXCR, applied by TCRdb to the 5' RACE reads, yields one record per CDR3 protein. The table lists 850,000 or so distinct CDR3 sequences, 25% to 35% of them singletons, with roughly 17% in the top ten. What was sequenced was blood. Source of these receptors: an elderly woman in good health. CDR3s include the opening cysteine and the closing phenylalanine or tryptophan. A D gene is named only where the DNA matches it firmly. The listing skips clone size in some rows; elsewhere it reads once, few, many or a size class.

v_gene: TRBV3-1
len: 15
d_gene: TRBD1
j_gene: TRBJ1-4
abundance: -
CDR3nt: TGTGCCAGCAGCCCGCACAGGGGGATTGGTGAAAAACTGTTTTTT
CDR3aa: CASSPHRGIGEKLFF

v_gene: TRBV24-1
len: 16
d_gene: TRBD2
j_gene: TRBJ2-7
abundance: -
CDR3nt: TGTGCCACCCGATCTCAGCGGGGGGACTCCTACAATGAGCAGTACTTC
CDR3aa: CATRSQRGDSYNEQYF

v_gene: TRBV30
len: 15
d_gene: -
j_gene: TRBJ1-1
abundance: few
CDR3nt: TGTGCCTGGACTGATGGCCTCGGGGCCGGCACTGAAGCTTTCTTT
CDR3aa: CAWTDGLGAGTEAFF

v_gene: TRBV7-2
len: 14
d_gene: -
j_gene: TRBJ1-5
abundance: -
CDR3nt: TGTGCCAGCAGGCCCCGTAGTCGAGATCAGCCCCAGCATTTT
CDR3aa: CASRPRSRDQPQHF

v_gene: TRBV6-5
len: 14
d_gene: -
j_gene: TRBJ2-7
abundance: few
CDR3nt: TGTGCCAGCAGGAGTCAGGGGAAGACGATCGAGCAGTACTTC
CDR3aa: CASRSQGKTIEQYF

v_gene: TRBV7-8
len: 15
d_gene: TRBD2
j_gene: TRBJ2-1
abundance: few
CDR3nt: TGTGCCAGCGTAACGGGGACTAGCGGGAGCGGTGAGCAGTTCTTC
CDR3aa: CASVTGTSGSGEQFF

v_gene: TRBV27
len: 16
d_gene: TRBD2
j_gene: TRBJ2-1
abundance: -
CDR3nt: TGTGCCAGCAGCCCTTTAGCGGGAGGTTTGGGAAATGAGCAGTTCTTC
CDR3aa: CASSPLAGGLGNEQFF

v_gene: TRBV7-6
len: 15
d_gene: TRBD1
j_gene: TRBJ2-5
abundance: many
CDR3nt: TGTGCCAGCAGCCTACGACAGGGGCCGCTAGAGACCCAGTACTTC
CDR3aa: CASSLRQGPLETQYF

v_gene: TRBV4-1
len: 16
d_gene: -
j_gene: TRBJ2-7
abundance: -
CDR3nt: TGCGCCAGCAGCCAAGAACCGACAGAGATAAGTGGCGAGCAGTACTTC
CDR3aa: CASSQEPTEISGEQYF

v_gene: TRBV2
len: 19
d_gene: TRBD2
j_gene: TRBJ2-3
abundance: few
CDR3nt: TGTGCCAGCAGTTCACCACGGAGCGGGGGCCCCTTGCGGACAGATACGCAGTATTTT
CDR3aa: CASSSPRSGGPLRTDTQYF

v_gene: TRBV7-9
len: 14
d_gene: -
j_gene: TRBJ2-7
abundance: -
CDR3nt: TGTGCCAGCACCCCGGTGGGAGGATCCTACGAGCAGTACTTC
CDR3aa: CASTPVGGSYEQYF

v_gene: TRBV20-1
len: 13
d_gene: -
j_gene: TRBJ2-7
abundance: -
CDR3nt: TGCAGTGCTAGATCACAGGGTGGCTACGAGCAGTACTTC
CDR3aa: CSARSQGGYEQYF

v_gene: TRBV4-1
len: 18
d_gene: TRBD2
j_gene: TRBJ2-5
abundance: once
CDR3nt: TGCGCCAGCAGCCAGAATAAACTAGCGGGGGGCTCGGGCGGGACCCAGTACTTC
CDR3aa: CASSQNKLAGGSGGTQYF

v_gene: TRBV18
len: 14
d_gene: -
j_gene: TRBJ2-5
abundance: many
CDR3nt: TGTGCCAGCTCACCACGAAACAGTCAAGAGACCCAGTACTTC
CDR3aa: CASSPRNSQETQYF

v_gene: TRBV7-2
len: 16
d_gene: -
j_gene: TRBJ2-5
abundance: many
CDR3nt: TGTGCCAGCAGCTTAGGAATAGCGCTTAATCAAGAGACCCAGTACTTC
CDR3aa: CASSLGIALNQETQYF

v_gene: TRBV6-2/TRBV6-3
len: 18
d_gene: -
j_gene: TRBJ2-3
abundance: many
CDR3nt: TGTGCCAGCAGTTACTCGGTGCAGGGCGTGTGGAACTTAGATACGCAGTATTTT
CDR3aa: CASSYSVQGVWNLDTQYF

v_gene: TRBV5-1
len: 15
d_gene: TRBD2
j_gene: TRBJ2-7
abundance: -
CDR3nt: TGCGCCAGCAGGGATACTAGCGAATATTACTACGAGCAGTACTTC
CDR3aa: CASRDTSEYYYEQYF

v_gene: TRBV7-2
len: 15
d_gene: TRBD1
j_gene: TRBJ2-1
abundance: -
CDR3nt: TGTGCCAGCAGCTTAGCGCTTGCAGGGGGCTCTGAGCAGTTCTTC
CDR3aa: CASSLALAGGSEQFF

v_gene: TRBV5-1
len: 17
d_gene: TRBD2
j_gene: TRBJ2-1
abundance: -
CDR3nt: TGCGCCAGCAGCTTCACATCGACTAGCGGGAGTTACAATGAGCAGTTCTTC
CDR3aa: CASSFTSTSGSYNEQFF

v_gene: TRBV7-2
len: 13
d_gene: -
j_gene: TRBJ1-1
abundance: few
CDR3nt: TGTGCCAGCAGCTTAGTAGGCAGCTCAGAAGCTTTCTTT
CDR3aa: CASSLVGSSEAFF

v_gene: TRBV6-2/TRBV6-3
len: 15
d_gene: TRBD2
j_gene: TRBJ2-3
abundance: many
CDR3nt: TGTGCCAGCAGTTATCGGCTAGCGGGGGAAGATACGCAGTATTTT
CDR3aa: CASSYRLAGEDTQYF

v_gene: TRBV2
len: 14
d_gene: TRBD1
j_gene: TRBJ2-7
abundance: many
CDR3nt: TGTGCCAGCAGTGGGGACAGGGGGCCCTACGAGCAGTACTTC
CDR3aa: CASSGDRGPYEQYF

v_gene: TRBV7-2
len: 18
d_gene: -
j_gene: TRBJ1-2
abundance: -
CDR3nt: TGTGCCAGCATCGAAAGGGCCGAGGTTTCTTATCAGGCGAGGGGCTACACCTTC
CDR3aa: CASIERAEVSYQARGYTF

v_gene: TRBV19
len: 14
d_gene: -
j_gene: TRBJ2-7
abundance: many
CDR3nt: TGTGCCAGCTCAGGGTTGGGAAGCTCCTACGAGCAGTACTTC
CDR3aa: CASSGLGSSYEQYF

v_gene: TRBV29-1
len: 11
d_gene: -
j_gene: TRBJ2-7
abundance: many
CDR3nt: TGCAGCGTTGTAAATGGGCCGGAGCAGTACTTC
CDR3aa: CSVVNGPEQYF

v_gene: TRBV12-3/TRBV12-4
len: 16
d_gene: -
j_gene: TRBJ1-1
abundance: many
CDR3nt: TGTGCCAGCAGTCCAACCGGGGACCGCTCGCGGACTGAAGCTTTCTTT
CDR3aa: CASSPTGDRSRTEAFF

v_gene: TRBV4-3
len: 16
d_gene: -
j_gene: TRBJ2-3
abundance: many
CDR3nt: TGCGCCAGCAGCCAAGATTCGGGATTTCGCACAGATACGCAGTATTTT
CDR3aa: CASSQDSGFRTDTQYF

v_gene: TRBV4-2
len: 16
d_gene: TRBD2
j_gene: TRBJ2-3
abundance: -
CDR3nt: TGTGCCAGCAGCCAAGGGACTAGCGCTAGCACAGATACGCAGTATTTT
CDR3aa: CASSQGTSASTDTQYF

v_gene: TRBV7-2
len: 16
d_gene: TRBD1
j_gene: TRBJ2-2
abundance: many
CDR3nt: TGTGCCAGCAGCTTAGCACCCGGACAGGGCGCCGGGGAGCTGTTTTTT
CDR3aa: CASSLAPGQGAGELFF

v_gene: TRBV29-1
len: 16
d_gene: -
j_gene: TRBJ2-2
abundance: -
CDR3nt: TGCAGCGTTGAAAGGGCGGGGGCCACGAACACCGGGGAGCTGTTTTTT
CDR3aa: CSVERAGATNTGELFF

v_gene: TRBV12-3/TRBV12-4
len: 14
d_gene: TRBD1
j_gene: TRBJ2-5
abundance: few
CDR3nt: TGTGCCAGCACTTGGACAGGGGAAGGGGAGACCCAGTACTTC
CDR3aa: CASTWTGEGETQYF

v_gene: TRBV6-5
len: 13
d_gene: -
j_gene: TRBJ2-1
abundance: -
CDR3nt: TGTGCCGGCAGTTTCACTAGTGGCGCGGAGCAGTTCTTC
CDR3aa: CAGSFTSGAEQFF

v_gene: TRBV5-1
len: 12
d_gene: TRBD2
j_gene: TRBJ2-1
abundance: many
CDR3nt: TGCGCCAGCAGCGTGGGGGAGGGTGAGCAGTTCTTC
CDR3aa: CASSVGEGEQFF

v_gene: TRBV10-3
len: 16
d_gene: TRBD2
j_gene: TRBJ2-1
abundance: -
CDR3nt: TGTGCCATCAGTAAGGGACTAGCGGGGACGCAAGAGGCCCAGTTCTTC
CDR3aa: CAISKGLAGTQEAQFF

v_gene: TRBV20-1
len: 13
d_gene: -
j_gene: TRBJ2-3
abundance: -
CDR3nt: TGCAGTCCCCGCGACCCTGCCACAGATACGCAGTATTTT
CDR3aa: CSPRDPATDTQYF

v_gene: TRBV2
len: 14
d_gene: -
j_gene: TRBJ1-2
abundance: -
CDR3nt: TGTGCCAGCAGTGAAAACTCAGGAATCTATGGCTACACCTTC
CDR3aa: CASSENSGIYGYTF

v_gene: TRBV11-2
len: 14
d_gene: -
j_gene: TRBJ2-4
abundance: -
CDR3nt: TGTGCCAGCAGCCAACCCAGGGGAAAAAACATTCAGTACTTC
CDR3aa: CASSQPRGKNIQYF

v_gene: TRBV30
len: 13
d_gene: -
j_gene: TRBJ1-1
abundance: -
CDR3nt: TGTGCCCGGGTCCCTCTGGGGAACACTGAAGCTTTCTTT
CDR3aa: CARVPLGNTEAFF

v_gene: TRBV12-5
len: 21
d_gene: TRBD2
j_gene: TRBJ2-1
abundance: many
CDR3nt: TGTGCTAGTGGTTTGGTCGTGAGCGGGGACTCCTTTAGTTTGCCCCTACGGGGGCAGTTCTTC
CDR3aa: CASGLVVSGDSFSLPLRGQFF

v_gene: TRBV7-9
len: 15
d_gene: TRBD1
j_gene: TRBJ2-4
abundance: few
CDR3nt: TGTGCCAGCAGCCCTCGGCGGGACAGGGGAAACATTCAGTACTTC
CDR3aa: CASSPRRDRGNIQYF

v_gene: TRBV3-1
len: 14
d_gene: TRBD1
j_gene: TRBJ1-6
abundance: -
CDR3nt: TGTGCCAGCAGCCACCGGGACAGGGACTCACCCCTCCACTTT
CDR3aa: CASSHRDRDSPLHF

v_gene: TRBV29-1
len: 12
d_gene: TRBD1
j_gene: TRBJ1-4
abundance: -
CDR3nt: TGCAGCGTGGGACAGGGGTATGAAAAACTGTTTTTT
CDR3aa: CSVGQGYEKLFF

v_gene: TRBV20-1
len: 14
d_gene: TRBD2
j_gene: TRBJ2-1
abundance: many
CDR3nt: TGCAGTGCAACCGGGACTAGCATCCACAATGAGCAGTTCTTC
CDR3aa: CSATGTSIHNEQFF

v_gene: TRBV19
len: 17
d_gene: -
j_gene: TRBJ2-1
abundance: -
CDR3nt: TGTGCCAGTAGCCTGGGGGCAACAATTAGCTCCTACAATGAGCAGTTCTTC
CDR3aa: CASSLGATISSYNEQFF

v_gene: TRBV5-5
len: 13
d_gene: TRBD1
j_gene: TRBJ2-7
abundance: many
CDR3nt: TGTGCCAGCACCGGCGGACAGGGAAACGAGCAGTACTTC
CDR3aa: CASTGGQGNEQYF

v_gene: TRBV2
len: 17
d_gene: -
j_gene: TRBJ1-5
abundance: few
CDR3nt: TGTGCCAGCAGTGAAGCGCTTTGGGGAAATAGCAATCAGCCCCAGCATTTT
CDR3aa: CASSEALWGNSNQPQHF

v_gene: TRBV10-3
len: 13
d_gene: TRBD1
j_gene: TRBJ1-5
abundance: few
CDR3nt: TGTGCCATCGGGGACAGGATCAATCAGCCCCAGCATTTT
CDR3aa: CAIGDRINQPQHF

v_gene: TRBV20-1
len: 13
d_gene: -
j_gene: TRBJ1-4
abundance: -
CDR3nt: TGCAGTGCTAGAGATAAGGGTCGGGAAAAACTGTTTTTT
CDR3aa: CSARDKGREKLFF

v_gene: TRBV3-1
len: 13
d_gene: -
j_gene: TRBJ2-7
abundance: few
CDR3nt: TGTGCCAGCAGCCAAGTTGGCACCTACGAGCAGTACTTC
CDR3aa: CASSQVGTYEQYF

v_gene: TRBV27
len: 14
d_gene: -
j_gene: TRBJ1-5
abundance: -
CDR3nt: TGTGCCAGCAGGCGCGACAGGTACAATCAGCCCCAGCATTTT
CDR3aa: CASRRDRYNQPQHF

v_gene: TRBV10-1
len: 14
d_gene: -
j_gene: TRBJ2-7
abundance: -
CDR3nt: TGCGCCAGCAGGGACCGGGACTTACCCTGCGAGCAGTACTTC
CDR3aa: CASRDRDLPCEQYF

v_gene: TRBV20-1
len: 15
d_gene: -
j_gene: TRBJ1-5
abundance: few
CDR3nt: TGCAGTGCTAGAGGCCCCCTTGGCGAGGCACAGCCCCAGCATTTT
CDR3aa: CSARGPLGEAQPQHF